The 10 T cell receptor beta chains reported below all come from one sample, sequenced in a study of blood T cell repertoires in COVID-19. TCRdb keeps only in-frame clones here, not all; method: immunoSEQ multiplex PCR. The sample has more than 95,000 clones; 80% to 95% are singletons. Sequencing was carried out using peripheral blood. The source of these receptors is a man aged 50 to 59 with COVID-19, enrolled during active disease.

This clone appeared once. The chain joins TRBV6-6 to TRBJ2-5; 8 bases agree with TRBD1. Trimming took 0 bases from V and 4 from J; bases not matched to a gene: 1. The CDR3 has 14 residues. Per germline, CDR1 MNHNY and CDR2 SVGAGI (reference sequence). CDR3 sequence (DNA): TGTGCCAGCAGTTACTCGACAGGGGTAGAGACCCAGTACTTC. This gives the protein CASSYSTGVETQYF.

This chain connects TRBV11-3 to TRBJ2-7, with D maybe TRBD1 (6 bases). Trimming left V 4 bases short and J 0 bases short, with 13 bases between. This CDR3 has 15 residues. CDR1 is SGHNT and CDR2 is YENEEA in the germline V gene. This CDR3 is CASSYRVMSSYEQYV. Here the CDR3 DNA reads TGTGCCAGCAGCTACAGGGTGATGAGCTCCTACGAGCAGTACGTC.

The chain couples TRBV7-9 to TRBJ2-3; TRBD2 matches 8 bases. CDR1 SEHNR and CDR2 FQNEAQ come from the germline V gene (reference sequence). This CDR3 has 15 amino acids. Unmatched junction bases numbered 8, after V lost 3 bases and J lost 6 bases. CDR3 amino acids: CASSLSGRPSDTQYF. The CDR3 DNA reads TGTGCCAGCAGCTTGAGCGGGAGACCTTCGGATACGCAGTATTTT. Supplemented by reference TRBV7-9 and TRBJ2-3, the full variable domain reads DTGVSQNPRHKITKRGQNVTFRCDPISEHNRLYWYRQTLGQGPEFLTYFQNEAQLEKSRLLSDRFSAERPKGSFSTLEIQRTEQGDSAMYLCASSLSGRPSDTQYFGPGTRLTVL.

The chain combines TRBV7-9 with TRBJ1-5, with D hard to call. The V gene lost 5 bases and the J gene lost 4 bases, with 9 bases spanning the gap. Germline V gives CDR1 SEHNR, CDR2 FQNEAQ (reference sequence). The CDR3 has 13 amino acids. The DNA of the CDR3 is TGTGCCAGCAGCCAAGCCATTAATCAGCCCCAGCATTTT. Its protein product is CASSQAINQPQHF.

The chain links TRBV11-2 to TRBJ2-3; perhaps TRBD1 as D (5 bases). The length of the CDR3 is 15 residues. CDR1 SGHAT and CDR2 FQNNGV come from the germline V gene. V was shortened by 3 bases and J by 2 bases, with 12 bases between the two germline ends. CDR3 nucleotides: TGTGCCAGCAGCTTCCAGGGTCGGACCACAGATACGCAGTATTTT. Protein: CASSFQGRTTDTQYF.

This CDR3 is CASSYEGPGPYEQYV. CDR3 DNA sequence: TGTGCCAGCAGTTACGAAGGTCCAGGTCCCTACGAGCAGTACGTC. This rearrangement joins TRBV6-6 to TRBJ2-7, with D uncertain. CDR1 and CDR2 (germline): MNHNY, SVGAGI (reference sequence). V gave up 2 bases and J gave up 2 bases, with 13 bases separating them. The CDR3 contains 15 residues.

The V call is TRBV18, the J call TRBJ1-1; 7 nucleotides match TRBD1. The V gene end was trimmed by 3 bases and the J gene end by 3 bases; junction bases not matched to a gene: 7. Germline lookup yields CDR1 KGHSH and CDR2 LQKENI. The CDR3 has 15 residues. Here the CDR3 DNA reads TGTGCCAGCTCACCGTTACAGGGGCGTGACACTGAAGCTTTCTTT. Translation gives CASSPLQGRDTEAFF.

This clone was recorded only once. The rearrangement links TRBV25-1 to TRBJ2-7; TRBD1 matches at 11 bases. This CDR3 has 13 amino acids. V gave up 6 bases and J gave up 7 bases; unmatched junction bases: 5. Germline V gives CDR1 MGHDK, CDR2 SYGVNS. CDR3 coding DNA: TGTGCCAGCAGAGGGACAGGGGGTTTGGAGCAGTACTTC. Translating it yields CASRGTGGLEQYF.

The chain has TRBV19 and TRBJ2-1; no clear D gene. There are 18 residues in the CDR3. CDR1 and CDR2 (germline): LNHDA, SQIVND (reference sequence). V dropped 3 bases and J dropped 1 base, with 19 bases sitting between them. The CDR3 protein is CASSISPPGGRSYNEQFF. The CDR3 DNA is TGTGCCAGTAGTATCTCCCCGCCTGGCGGTCGATCCTACAATGAGCAGTTCTTC.

This sequence joins TRBV2 and TRBJ2-1; 8 bases fit TRBD2. The CDR3 consists of 14 residues. In germline, CDR1 is SNHLY, CDR2 FYNNEI. J gave up 6 bases and V 6 bases, and 7 bases lay outside the gene matches. In DNA, the CDR3 is TGTGCCAGCAGATTAGCGGGGACGGTCAATGAGCAGTTCTTC. Translated, it gives CASRLAGTVNEQFF.